The 16 T cell receptor beta chains below all came from one sample that was sequenced in a study of identical twins. In TCRdb, the 5' RACE reads were re-called with MiXCR into one record per CDR3 protein. The sample holds fewer than 450,000 distinct CDR3 sequences; 9% are singletons and the top ten take roughly 9%. The sequencing input was naive T cells sorted from blood. The receptors were gathered from a woman in her forties or fifties in good health.

The V call is TRBV7-3, the J call TRBJ2-3; TRBD2 agrees at 12 bases. Germline V CDR1 and CDR2: SGHTA, FQGTGA. CDR3 length: 19 residues. V lost 0 bases and J lost 1; bases outside the gene matches: 8. This chain's CDR3 is CASSLTPSGRVLGTDTQYF. The CDR3 DNA follows: TGTGCCAGCAGCTTAACTCCTAGCGGGAGGGTGCTGGGCACAGATACGCAGTATTTT.

This rearrangement joins TRBV7-2 to TRBJ2-1; D gene uncertain. The CDR3 sequence is 15 residues long. CDR1 and CDR2 (germline): SGHTA, FQGNSA. Trimming cost V 8 bases and J 5 bases, with 19 bases left between them. CDR3 bases: TGTGCCAGCCGGTCGTGGGTCCCAATGGACAATGAGCAGTTCTTC. Protein product: CASRSWVPMDNEQFF. Full variable domain (outside the CDR3, taken from reference TRBV7-2 and TRBJ2-1): GAGVSQSPSNKVTEKGKDVELRCDPISGHTALYWYRQSLGQGLEFLIYFQGNSAPDKSGLPSDRFSAERTGGSVSTLTIQRTQQEDSAVYLCASRSWVPMDNEQFFGPGTRLTVL.

This clonotype was detected a few times. The J gene is TRBJ1-1, the V gene TRBV19; D unresolved. This CDR3 has 11 residues. Germline V lookup: CDR1 LNHDA, CDR2 SQIVND (reference sequence). V lost 3 bases and J lost 5, with 4 bases in between. The CDR3 coding sequence is TGTGCCAGTAGTATCGAAACTGAAGCTTTCTTT. It is translated as CASSIETEAFF.

This clonotype was counted between two and nine times. The V gene is TRBV10-3, the J gene TRBJ1-2; a weak D match, TRBD1 (5 bases). Germline V gene data show CDR1 as ENHRY and CDR2 as SYGVKD. This CDR3 has 14 amino acids. V shed 5 bases and J shed 0 bases, with 10 bases lying between them. The CDR3 DNA reads as TGTGCCATCAGTCCGGGGCCACCTAACTATGGCTACACCTTC. Its protein product is CAISPGPPNYGYTF.

This clonotype was seen repeatedly, ten times or more. The DNA for the CDR3 is TGCAGCGTTCTTCGACCGGGACAGGGGGCAAGCGATACGCAGTATTTT. As protein: CSVLRPGQGASDTQYF. The V and J genes are TRBV29-1 and TRBJ2-3, with TRBD1 identical over 12 bases. V was clipped by 5 bases and J by 6 bases; unmatched bases: 12. The CDR3 has 16 amino acids. CDR1 and CDR2 from the germline V gene are SQVTM and ANQGSEA.

The chain employs TRBV6-2 or TRBV6-3 and TRBJ1-5; D perhaps matches TRBD1 (6 bases). This CDR3 spans 15 amino acids. Between the trimmed V and J ends, which lost 6 bases and 5 bases, there was a span of 17 bases. Germline lookup yields CDR1 MNHEY and CDR2 SVGEGT. The CDR3 nucleotides read TGTGCCAGCAGCACAATTCGGGGGCAGTATCAGCCCCAGCATTTT. It encodes CASSTIRGQYQPQHF.

The chain has TRBV25-1 and TRBJ1-2, with TRBD1 identical over 8 bases. Germline V lookup: CDR1 MGHDK, CDR2 SYGVNS. V lost 1 base to trimming and J lost 1 base; unmatched junction nucleotides: 8. The CDR3 is 17 amino acids. CDR3 amino acids: CASSEWPGGGGNYGYTF. CDR3 nucleotides: TGTGCCAGCAGTGAATGGCCAGGGGGCGGGGGTAACTATGGCTACACCTTC.

The chain employs TRBV11-3 and TRBJ1-4; D not certain. Trimming took off 7 bases at V and 5 bases at J, with 17 bases between the two ends. Per germline, CDR1 SGHNT and CDR2 YENEEA. The CDR3 runs to 15 residues. CDR3 in DNA: TGTGCCAGCACCAAACCCGGAGAAATCAATGAAAAACTGTTTTTT. This sequence encodes CASTKPGEINEKLFF.

This clonotype was counted only a few times. The chain employs TRBV7-8 and TRBJ1-2, with 8 bases that match TRBD1. V lost 2 bases to trimming and J lost 7 bases; unmatched junction nucleotides: 12. This CDR3 has 16 residues. The V gene's germline CDR1 is SGHVS and CDR2 FQNEAQ. CDR3: CASSLQTGQGSFGYTF. CDR3 sequence (DNA): TGTGCCAGCAGCTTACAGACCGGACAGGGTAGCTTTGGCTACACCTTC.

This clonotype showed up just a few times. This rearrangement joins TRBV24-1 to TRBJ2-1; TRBD2 matches 8 bases. The germline V gene encodes CDR1 KGHDR and CDR2 SFDVKD. This CDR3 has 15 amino acids. J gave up 3 bases and V 9 bases, and 9 bases lay outside the gene matches. As DNA, the CDR3 is TGTGCCACCTCGAGGAGCGGGAGAGGCTACAATGAGCAGTTCTTC. This codes for CATSRSGRGYNEQFF.

This clonotype came up a few times. The V and J genes are TRBV5-1 and TRBJ2-7; D uncertain. The V gene lost 1 base and the J gene lost 4 bases, with 12 bases spanning the gap. CDR1 SGHRS and CDR2 YFSETQ come from the germline V gene. The CDR3 length is 14 residues. The CDR3 DNA is TGCGCCAGCAGCTTGACCGGTAAGGGATACGAGCAGTACTTC. This codes for CASSLTGKGYEQYF.

This clonotype turned up a few times. The V call is TRBV7-9, the J call TRBJ1-1, with D possibly TRBD1 on 5 matching bases. Per the germline V gene, CDR1 is SEHNR and CDR2 is FQNEAQ (reference sequence). The CDR3 consists of 14 residues. V lost 5 bases and J lost 1, with 11 bases in between. CDR3 protein: CASSPTQENTEAFF. The CDR3 DNA follows: TGTGCCAGCAGCCCTACACAGGAGAACACTGAAGCTTTCTTT.

The chain combines TRBV5-5 with TRBJ2-5; 11 bases match TRBD2. Unmatched junction bases numbered 7, after V lost 4 bases and J lost 2 bases. In germline, CDR1 is SGHKS, CDR2 YYEKEE (reference sequence). The CDR3 contains 16 residues. The CDR3 DNA sequence: TGTGCCAGCAGCCCTGTTGGGACTAGCGGTCAAGAGACCCAGTACTTC. Residues: CASSPVGTSGQETQYF.

This clonotype was detected ten times or more. The chain carries TRBV5-6 and TRBJ2-2; no definite D call. This CDR3 spans 16 amino acids. CDR1 is SGHDT, CDR2 YYEEEE, per germline. V was cut by 5 bases and J by 4 bases, with 18 bases left in between. The CDR3 DNA follows: TGTGCCAGCAGTCGAATTACCGGACCAACCACCGGGGAGCTGTTTTTT. It specifies CASSRITGPTTGELFF. The whole variable domain, filled in from reference TRBV5-6 and TRBJ2-2, reads DAGVTQSPTHLIKTRGQQVTLRCSPKSGHDTVSWYQQALGQGPQFIFQYYEEEERQRGNFPDRFSGHQFPNYSSELNVNALLLGDSALYLCASSRITGPTTGELFFGEGSRLTVL.

This clonotype has a count of ten or more. CDR3 loop: CASRSWELFF. In nucleotides, the CDR3 is TGTGCCAGCCGAAGTTGGGAGCTGTTTTTT. The chain couples TRBV21-1 to TRBJ2-2. TRBV21-1 is designated a pseudogene. This CDR3 comprises 10 residues.

J is TRBJ2-6 and V is TRBV12-3 or TRBV12-4; no clear D. This CDR3 comprises 13 residues. Between the trimmed V and J ends, which lost 8 bases and 0 bases, there was a span of 5 bases. Here the CDR3 reads CASAASGANVLTF. The CDR3 region has the DNA TGTGCCAGCGCAGCCTCTGGGGCCAACGTCCTGACTTTC.